The 29 T cell receptor beta chains in this list originate from one sample, sequenced in a study of blood T cell repertoires in COVID-19. Profiling relied on immunoSEQ multiplex PCR, and the TCRdb table lists in-frame clones only, not all of them. The sample lists hundreds of thousands of clones; around 85% were seen once. Sequencing was performed on PBMCs or T cells enriched from blood (not recorded which). Every receptor here comes from a man aged 40-49 years who had recovered from COVID-19.

The chain recombines TRBV10-3 with TRBJ1-2, with D uncertain. Germline V gene lookup returns CDR1 ENHRY and CDR2 SYGVKD. CDR3 length: 12 amino acids. The V end lost 2 bases, the J end lost 3 bases, and 4 bases lay between the germline ends. CDR3 in DNA: TGTGCCATCAGTGAGACAGACTATGGCTACACCTTC. Amino acid sequence: CAISETDYGYTF.

This chain links TRBV19 with TRBJ1-3; D uncertain. Germline V gene sequence: CDR1 LNHDA, CDR2 SQIVND (reference sequence). This CDR3 region has 16 residues. Trimming left V 3 bases short and J 2 bases short, with 14 bases between. The CDR3 region has the DNA TGTGCCAGTAGTATTTCCCCAACGGTGGCTGGAAACACCATATATTTT. Translated: CASSISPTVAGNTIYF. The variable domain in full, with the rest retrieved from reference TRBV19 and TRBJ1-3, is DGGITQSPKYLFRKEGQNVTLSCEQNLNHDAMYWYRQDPGQGLRLIYYSQIVNDFQKGDIAEGYSVSREKKESFPLTVTSAQKNPTAFYLCASSISPTVAGNTIYFGEGSWLTVV.

This clone showed up just once. This chain links TRBV5-1 with TRBJ2-7, with 7 bases that match TRBD1. V gave up 7 bases and J gave up 3 bases; unmatched junction bases: 7. Germline CDR1 reads SGHRS; CDR2 reads YFSETQ. The CDR3 runs 13 residues. CDR3 in amino acids: CASSRDSNYEQYF. The CDR3 DNA follows: TGCGCCAGCTCCCGGGACAGCAACTACGAGCAGTACTTC.

The V and J genes are TRBV2 and TRBJ2-1; 11 nucleotides line up with TRBD2. Unmatched junction bases numbered 0, after V lost 4 bases and J lost 7 bases. Germline loops: CDR1 SNHLY, CDR2 FYNNEI. The CDR3 extends over 13 amino acids. CDR3 amino acids: CASSGTSGNEQFF. The DNA of the CDR3 is TGTGCCAGCAGTGGGACTAGCGGGAATGAGCAGTTCTTC.

This chain links TRBV27 with TRBJ2-7, with 13 bases that match TRBD2. CDR3 length: 19 amino acids. Germline-derived CDR1 and CDR2 are MNHEY and SMNVEV (reference sequence). The V gene end was trimmed by 3 bases and the J gene end by 2 bases; junction bases not matched to a gene: 13. The CDR3 coding sequence is TGTGCCAGCAGTTTCAACTACGCCGGGACTAGCGGGACCCCCTACGAGCAGTACTTC. Translating it yields CASSFNYAGTSGTPYEQYF.

The rearrangement links TRBV30 to TRBJ1-4; 7 nucleotides agree with TRBD1. The length of the CDR3 is 16 residues. The trim removed 3 bases at V and 4 bases at J, leaving 11 bases unmatched. CDR1 is GTSNPN, CDR2 SVGIG, per germline (reference sequence). CDR3 in DNA: TGTGCCTGGAGGGGCTTCGGACAGGCGATTAATGAAAAACTGTTTTTT. Its protein product is CAWRGFGQAINEKLFF.

The genes are TRBV6-6 and TRBJ2-7; 9 bases line up with TRBD1. With V trimmed by 5 bases and J by 0 bases, 8 bases remained unmatched. From germline, CDR1 is MNHNY and CDR2 SVGAGI (reference sequence). The CDR3 sequence is 16 residues long. The CDR3 coding sequence is TGTGCCAGCAGTACAGGACAGGGGTTTTACTCCTACGAGCAGTACTTC. It specifies CASSTGQGFYSYEQYF.

The chain is built from TRBV5-4 and TRBJ2-1, with 9 bases fitting TRBD2. The CDR3 contains 15 residues. Germline V gives CDR1 SGHNT, CDR2 YYREEE (reference sequence). V dropped 7 bases and J dropped 5; count of bases not matched to a gene: 10. CDR3 coding DNA: TGTGCCAGCTGCTCTGCGGGAGGGCACGACAATGAGCAGTTCTTC. It specifies CASCSAGGHDNEQFF.

The chain links TRBV21-1 to TRBJ2-7; the table's D call, TRBD2, was not checked against the DNA. TRBV21-1 is reported as a pseudogene. The CDR3 contains 16 residues. CDR3 sequence reads: CASSKRGGISVYEQYF. CDR3 DNA: TGTGCCAGCAGCAAACGTGGGGGGATCTCCGTCTACGAGCAGTACTTC.

This clone was detected only a few times. The rearrangement links TRBV9 to TRBJ2-1, with a tentative D call TRBD2 (6 bases). V lost 4 bases to trimming and J lost 3 bases, with 11 bases between them. Germline V gene data show CDR1 as SGDLS and CDR2 as YYNGEE. This CDR3 spans 14 amino acids. CDR3 sequence: CASSPRRGYNEQFF. CDR3 DNA sequence: TGTGCCAGCAGCCCTCGGAGGGGCTACAATGAGCAGTTCTTC.

This clone was picked up one time. This chain links TRBV9 with TRBJ2-7; 7 bases line up with TRBD1. Germline trimming cut 4 bases from V and 1 base from J; bases unmatched to any gene: 5. This CDR3 is 14 amino acids long. Looked up from germline, CDR1 is SGDLS and CDR2 is YYNGEE. The CDR3 DNA reads as TGTGCCAGCAGCCCAGACAGGGAATCCTACGAGCAGTACTTC. It translates to CASSPDRESYEQYF.

The rearrangement links TRBV18 to TRBJ1-1; 9 bases match TRBD1. V was pared by 5 bases and J by 4 bases, with 5 bases of the junction left unmatched. This CDR3 is built from 14 residues. Germline V gives CDR1 KGHSH, CDR2 LQKENI. The CDR3 DNA is TGTGCCAGCTCAGCCGACAGGGGGATCACTGAAGCTTTCTTT. As protein: CASSADRGITEAFF.

In its sample, this clone was seen once. V and J are TRBV5-6 and TRBJ2-5, with 12 bases identical to TRBD1. The CDR3 spans 16 residues. Germline V gives CDR1 SGHDT, CDR2 YYEEEE. The V and J ends lost 2 bases and 5 bases, in that order; junction bases with no gene match: 7. CDR3 nucleotides: TGTGCCAGCAGCTTACCCGGGACAGGGGGCTTTGAGACCCAGTACTTC. Amino acids: CASSLPGTGGFETQYF. Full variable domain (missing parts from reference TRBV5-6 and TRBJ2-5): DAGVTQSPTHLIKTRGQQVTLRCSPKSGHDTVSWYQQALGQGPQFIFQYYEEEERQRGNFPDRFSGHQFPNYSSELNVNALLLGDSALYLCASSLPGTGGFETQYFGPGTRLLVL.

V is TRBV11-3 and J is TRBJ2-7; a possible D gene is TRBD1 (5 bases). This CDR3 spans 16 amino acids. Germline V gene sequence: CDR1 SGHNT, CDR2 YENEEA. V was cut by 1 base and J by 0 bases, with 13 bases left in between. This CDR3 reads CASSLVRRAYSYEQYF. The CDR3 region has the DNA TGTGCCAGCAGCTTAGTTCGCAGGGCATACTCCTACGAGCAGTACTTC.

V is TRBV5-8 and J is TRBJ2-5; the D is unclear. V was trimmed by 4 bases and J by 0 bases, leaving 16 bases between them. Germline loops: CDR1 SGHTS, CDR2 YDEGEE. The CDR3 is made up of 16 amino acids. CDR3 loop: CASSHGLARYQETQYF. The CDR3 nucleotides are TGTGCCAGCAGCCACGGCTTGGCTAGGTACCAAGAGACCCAGTACTTC.

V gene TRBV7-2 combines with J gene TRBJ2-4, with 9 bases that match TRBD1. The V segment lost 6 bases and the J segment 6 bases; nucleotides outside the gene matches: 9. The germline V gene encodes CDR1 SGHTA and CDR2 FQGNSA. This CDR3 is built from 15 residues. This CDR3 is CASSRDRGRGNIQYF. CDR3 in DNA: TGTGCCAGCAGTCGCGACAGGGGGAGAGGAAACATTCAGTACTTC.

J is TRBJ1-1 and V is TRBV9, with 9 bases matching TRBD1. The CDR3 length is 16 residues. Trimming cost V 3 bases and J 1 base; bases outside gene matches: 7. Germline V gene lookup returns CDR1 SGDLS and CDR2 YYNGEE. The DNA for the CDR3 is TGTGCCAGCAGCGAGGGGGACAGGGAGGCGAACACTGAAGCTTTCTTT. Encoded protein: CASSEGDREANTEAFF.

CDR3: CASSFGVNEKLFF. The DNA of the CDR3 is TGTGCCAGCAGTTTTGGAGTAAATGAAAAACTGTTTTTT. This chain uses TRBV27 with TRBJ1-4; D gene ambiguous. Germline CDR1 and CDR2: MNHEY and SMNVEV (reference sequence). The V and J ends lost 3 bases and 5 bases respectively, with 7 bases between them. The CDR3 has 13 amino acids. Full variable domain (missing parts from reference TRBV27 and TRBJ1-4): EAQVTQNPRYLITVTGKKLTVTCSQNMNHEYMSWYRQDPGLGLRQIYYSMNVEVTDKGDVPEGYKVSRKEKRNFPLILESPSPNQTSLYFCASSFGVNEKLFFGSGTQLSVL.

V is TRBV7-8 and J is TRBJ2-1; 11 nucleotides agree with TRBD2. The CDR3 loop spans 17 amino acids. Germline trimming cut 2 bases from V and 12 bases from J; bases unmatched to any gene: 15. Germline CDR1 and CDR2: SGHVS and FQNEAQ. CDR3 loop: CASSLTEGRLAGGGQFF. CDR3 nucleotides: TGTGCCAGCAGCTTAACCGAAGGGAGGCTAGCGGGAGGTGGGCAGTTCTTC. Filled out from reference TRBV7-8 and TRBJ2-1, the complete variable domain reads GAGVSQSPRYKVAKRGQDVALRCDPISGHVSLFWYQQALGQGPEFLTYFQNEAQLDKSGLPSDRFFAERPEGSVSTLKIQRTQQEDSAVYLCASSLTEGRLAGGGQFFGPGTRLTVL.

The chain links TRBV28 to TRBJ2-5; D call uncertain. V lost 3 bases to trimming and J lost 2 bases, with 10 bases between them. Per the germline V gene, CDR1 is MDHEN and CDR2 is SYDVKM. CDR3 length: 14 residues. The CDR3, as DNA: TGTGCCAGCAGTTTGCCCCACAGACAAGAGACCCAGTACTTC. Translated, it gives CASSLPHRQETQYF.

The gene calls are TRBV6-5 and TRBJ2-1; 13 bases map to TRBD2. V gave up 3 bases and J gave up 10 bases; unmatched junction bases: 3. The V gene's germline CDR1 is MNHEY and CDR2 SVGAGI. CDR3 length equals 14 residues. The CDR3 spells CASSYGTSGKEQFF. CDR3 DNA sequence: TGTGCCAGCAGTTATGGGACTAGCGGGAAGGAGCAGTTCTTC.

V usage is TRBV15 and J usage is TRBJ1-2; D gene uncertain. CDR1 and CDR2 from the germline V gene are LNHNV and YYDKDF (reference sequence). This CDR3 spans 12 amino acids. Deletions cut 0 bases from V and 5 bases from J, with 4 bases between. DNA of the CDR3: TGTGCCACCAGCAGAGATGAGTATGGCTACACCTTC. This codes for CATSRDEYGYTF.

The J gene is TRBJ2-3, the V gene TRBV12-3 or TRBV12-4, with 8 bases aligning to TRBD1. The CDR3 runs to 12 residues. V shed 7 bases and J 5 bases; nucleotides not matched to a gene: 2. The CDR3 region is CASTGQGDTQYF. Here the CDR3 DNA reads TGTGCCAGCACCGGACAGGGAGATACGCAGTATTTT.

The V and J genes are TRBV29-1 and TRBJ2-7, with 8 nucleotides matching TRBD1. From germline, CDR1 is SQVTM and CDR2 ANQGSEA. This CDR3 contains 13 residues. With 5 bases clipped from V and 4 bases from J, the junction kept 7 bases outside the gene matches. Here the CDR3 DNA reads TGCAGCGTTTCCAAGGGACAGGCGTACGAGCAGTACTTC. Residues: CSVSKGQAYEQYF.

This clone occurred a few times. The chain recombines TRBV11-2 with TRBJ2-1; 13 nucleotides match TRBD2. Germline trimming cut 3 bases from V and 6 bases from J; bases unmatched to any gene: 5. Germline V gives CDR1 SGHAT, CDR2 FQNNGV. The CDR3 is made up of 16 amino acids. DNA of the CDR3: TGTGCCAGCAGCTTGCACAGACTAGCGGGAGGCAATGAGCAGTTCTTC. This sequence encodes CASSLHRLAGGNEQFF.

This rearrangement joins TRBV27 to TRBJ2-1; 9 bases align to TRBD2. CDR3 size: 14 residues. Trimming removed 8 bases from V and 0 bases from J; junction bases left unmatched: 2. Germline CDR1 and CDR2: MNHEY and SMNVEV (reference sequence). The CDR3 bases are TGTGCCAGCGGGCGGGAGGGCTCCTACAATGAGCAGTTCTTC. Amino acid sequence: CASGREGSYNEQFF.

V usage is TRBV11-2 and J usage is TRBJ2-7, with TRBD2 matching over 7 bases. CDR3 length: 14 amino acids. Losses at the gene ends were 8 bases for V and 3 bases for J; bases not matched to a gene: 10. Germline assignment: CDR1 SGHAT and CDR2 FQNNGV. The CDR3 nucleotides are TGTGCCAGCCGGCCTTGGGGGGGAAGCTACGAGCAGTACTTC. It codes for CASRPWGGSYEQYF.

This clone was counted once. The chain employs TRBV7-8 and TRBJ2-3, with 8 positions matching TRBD2. This CDR3 spans 19 amino acids. CDR1 and CDR2 (germline): SGHVS, FQNEAQ. The V and J ends lost 4 bases and 2 bases, in that order; junction bases with no gene match: 17. The CDR3 region is CASSSRGGLVTRDTDTQYF. The CDR3 DNA reads TGTGCCAGCAGCTCCCGCGGGGGGTTAGTGACTAGAGACACAGATACGCAGTATTTT. Full variable domain (missing parts from reference TRBV7-8 and TRBJ2-3): GAGVSQSPRYKVAKRGQDVALRCDPISGHVSLFWYQQALGQGPEFLTYFQNEAQLDKSGLPSDRFFAERPEGSVSTLKIQRTQQEDSAVYLCASSSRGGLVTRDTDTQYFGPGTRLTVL.

This sequence joins TRBV2 and TRBJ1-5; D unresolved. Deletions cut 3 bases from V and 11 bases from J, with 8 bases between. The V gene's germline CDR1 is SNHLY and CDR2 FYNNEI. The CDR3 runs to 11 residues. The DNA of the CDR3 is TGTGCCAGCAGTGAGGGCTCGGCCCAGCATTTT. Translating gives CASSEGSAQHF.